This paragraph covers one TCR beta chain sequence. This entry comes from a study of CD8 T cells in Susac syndrome. Random hexamers were used to reverse transcribe roughly 0.5 to 1 ug of RNA. TCRdb re-derived calls from the immunoSEQ multiplex PCR reads in MiXCR, one entry per CDR3 protein. Of 200,000 to 300,000 distinct CDR3 sequences in the sample, roughly 95% were seen once. The CDR3 runs to 15 residues. From germline, CDR1 is SQVTM and CDR2 ANQGSEA. Trimming left V 3 bases short and J 0 bases short, with 11 bases between. The rearrangement joins TRBV29-1 to TRBJ2-2; D unresolved. Input material: CD4+ T cells from PBMCs. This clonotype was obtained from a human donor with Susac syndrome. The CDR3 protein is CSVDWGAPNTGELFF. The CDR3 bases are TGCAGCGTTGATTGGGGTGCCCCGAACACCGGGGAGCTGTTTTTT.